Sequencing of this T cell receptor beta chain was carried out in a study of glioma-infiltrating T cells after dendritic cell vaccination. Across the whole study: Autologous tumor lysate-pulsed dendritic cell vaccination was given between about 2003 and 2013. Study outcomes and limitations: Complete blood and tumor specimen sets were limited to few patients.

TCRB CDR3 was amplified from 2 ug genomic DNA or less. Here immunoSEQ multiplex PCR was the method, and the copy in TCRdb shows in-frame clones only, minus some. This sample has some 73,000 clones, with over 75% found just once. Note on this clone: Its specificity is not known.

Selection required adequate fresh-frozen tumor tissue plus more than two years' survival data. Germline V lookup: CDR1 MNHNS, CDR2 SASEGT. The length of the CDR3 is 14 residues. After removal of 7 bases from V and 2 bases from J, the junction contained 7 bases not matched to a gene. The chain carries TRBV6-1 and TRBJ2-7, with 8 bases fitting TRBD1. The receptor comes from a human donor with glioblastoma. The specimen was blood, collected before dendritic cell vaccination. CDR3 in amino acids: CASTQQGGPYEQYF. The CDR3 bases are TGTGCCAGCACCCAACAGGGGGGTCCCTACGAGCAGTACTTC.